This TCR beta chain was identified during a study of shared clonotypes between healthy human individuals. General study findings and limits: Few donors limited the genetic and exposure-history diversity represented.

Original processing methods: Filtering differed, since immunoSEQ gave only junction sequences and no quality scores. Assay used: immunoSEQ multiplex PCR; TCRdb lists only in-frame clones, some missing. That table gives V, J and clone size, and the DNA gave D and trimming. The sample lists 100,000 to 120,000 clones, under 70% occurring once. About this clone: The target antigen is unknown.

Germline values: CDR1 SGHKS, CDR2 YYEKEE (reference sequence). CDR3 size: 18 residues. With 0 bases removed from V and 1 base from J, the gap between germline ends came to 17 bases. The sample consisted of memory CD8+ T cells sorted from blood. Subset reported: CD45RO+ cells pooled with CCR7-negative TemRA cells. The chain combines TRBV5-5 with TRBJ1-5; D might be TRBD1 (5 bases). This receptor was taken from a woman aged 30 to 39 in good health. DNA of the CDR3: TGTGCCAGCAGCTTGGGATGGGACCACAAAAGGAGCAATCAGCCCCAGCATTTT. This codes for CASSLGWDHKRSNQPQHF.